This TCR beta chain was sequenced for a study of beta chain features in type 1 diabetes. Findings of the study overall: TCRB repertoires of naive, central memory and Treg cells appeared more similar among patients than among healthy donors. Cells expressing TCR highly could be over-represented by cDNA sequencing. In every one of the four CD4+ subsets, TCRB CDR3s were moderately but significantly shorter in Type 1 diabetes patients. For patients and controls alike, PCR might favor shorter templates to the same degree.

All sorted populations exceeded 95% purity. As regards this clone: Its target is unknown.

Expressed TCRB transcripts were sequenced, since all the RNA that had been isolated was reverse transcribed. Profiling relied on immunoSEQ multiplex PCR, and the TCRdb table lists in-frame clones only, not all of them. The sample has 200,000 to 250,000 clones, approximately 15% seen once. There are 12 residues in the CDR3. The V and J ends lost 6 bases and 8 bases respectively, with 11 bases between them. Germline V gives CDR1 MNHNS, CDR2 SASEGT. The source material was naive CD4+ T cells from blood. This TCR was sampled from a man under 40 with type 1 diabetes. The chain joins TRBV6-1 to TRBJ2-1, with D unresolved. CDR3 sequence (DNA): TGTGCCAGCAGCCCCGTAGCCTATGAGCAGTTCTTC. Protein: CASSPVAYEQFF.